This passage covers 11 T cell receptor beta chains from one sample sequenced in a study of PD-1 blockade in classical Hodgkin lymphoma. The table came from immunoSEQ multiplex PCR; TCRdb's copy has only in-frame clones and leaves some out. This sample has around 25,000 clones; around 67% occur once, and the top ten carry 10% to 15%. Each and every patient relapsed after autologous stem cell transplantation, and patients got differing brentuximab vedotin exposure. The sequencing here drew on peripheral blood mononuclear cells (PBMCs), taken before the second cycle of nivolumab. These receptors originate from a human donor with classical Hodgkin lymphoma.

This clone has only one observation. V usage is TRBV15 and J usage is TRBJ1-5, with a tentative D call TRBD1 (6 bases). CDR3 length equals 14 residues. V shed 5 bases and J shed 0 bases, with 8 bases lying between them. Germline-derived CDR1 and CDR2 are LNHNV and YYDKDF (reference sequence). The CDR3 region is CATSGQLSNQPQHF. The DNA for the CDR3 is TGTGCCACCAGCGGACAGCTTAGCAATCAGCCCCAGCATTTT.

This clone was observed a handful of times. Here the CDR3 DNA reads TGTGCCAGCAGTTACCTTAGCGACAGGGTCCGAGCTTTCTTT. Encoded protein: CASSYLSDRVRAFF. This chain connects TRBV6-5 to TRBJ1-1, with 7 bases matching TRBD1. The CDR3 loop spans 14 amino acids. The ends lost 2 bases at V and 10 bases at J; junction bases unmatched: 10. CDR1 and CDR2 from the germline V gene are MNHEY and SVGAGI.

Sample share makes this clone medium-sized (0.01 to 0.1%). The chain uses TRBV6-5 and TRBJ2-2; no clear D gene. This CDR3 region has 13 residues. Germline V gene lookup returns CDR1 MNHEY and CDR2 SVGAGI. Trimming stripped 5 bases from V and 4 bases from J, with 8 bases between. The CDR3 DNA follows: TGTGCCAGCAGTCAACCTAGCACCGGGGAGCTGTTTTTT. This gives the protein CASSQPSTGELFF.

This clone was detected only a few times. The CDR3 DNA reads as TGCGCCAGCAGCCAGGCCCGTAGGGGTGGCAATCAGCCCCAGCATTTT. It codes for CASSQARRGGNQPQHF. This chain connects TRBV4-3 to TRBJ1-5; D is possibly TRBD1 (5 bases). Germline V gene lookup returns CDR1 LGHNA and CDR2 YSLEER. CDR3 length: 16 amino acids. Trimming took 3 bases from V and 2 from J, leaving 14 bases between them.

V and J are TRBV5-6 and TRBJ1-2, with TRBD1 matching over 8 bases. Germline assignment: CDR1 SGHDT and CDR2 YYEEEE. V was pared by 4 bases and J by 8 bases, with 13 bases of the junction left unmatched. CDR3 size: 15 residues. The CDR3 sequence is CASSPDRAVLEGYTF. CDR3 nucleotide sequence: TGTGCCAGCAGCCCGGACAGGGCGGTATTGGAGGGCTACACCTTC.

The CDR3 coding sequence is TGTGCCACAAATGGGGGGGAGGCCACCTACGAGCAGTACTTC. Amino acid sequence: CATNGGEATYEQYF. This sequence joins TRBV2 and TRBJ2-7, with 7 positions matching TRBD2. This CDR3 has 14 residues. The germline gives CDR1 SNHLY, CDR2 FYNNEI. The V and J ends lost 10 bases and 2 bases, in that order; junction bases with no gene match: 11.

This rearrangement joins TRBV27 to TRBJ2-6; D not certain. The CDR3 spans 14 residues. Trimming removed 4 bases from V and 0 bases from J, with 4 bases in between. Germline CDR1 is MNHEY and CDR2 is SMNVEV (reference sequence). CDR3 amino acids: CASSSLSGANVLTF. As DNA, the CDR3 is TGTGCCAGCAGTTCTCTCTCTGGGGCCAACGTCCTGACTTTC.

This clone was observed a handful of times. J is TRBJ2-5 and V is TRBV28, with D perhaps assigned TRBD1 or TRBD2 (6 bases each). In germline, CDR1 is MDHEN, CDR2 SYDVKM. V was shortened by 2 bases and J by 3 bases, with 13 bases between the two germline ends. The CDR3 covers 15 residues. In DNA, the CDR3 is TGTGCCAGCAGTTTAAGTCGGGGGCAGAAAGAGACCCAGTACTTC. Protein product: CASSLSRGQKETQYF. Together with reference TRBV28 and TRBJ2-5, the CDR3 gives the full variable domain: DVKVTQSSRYLVKRTGEKVFLECVQDMDHENMFWYRQDPGLGLRLIYFSYDVKMKEKGDIPEGYSVSREKKERFSLILESASTNQTSMYLCASSLSRGQKETQYFGPGTRLLVL.

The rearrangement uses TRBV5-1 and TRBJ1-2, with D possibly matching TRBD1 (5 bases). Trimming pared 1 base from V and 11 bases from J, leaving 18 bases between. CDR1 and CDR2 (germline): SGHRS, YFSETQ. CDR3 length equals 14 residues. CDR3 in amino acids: CASSLIPFDQGYTF. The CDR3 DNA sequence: TGCGCCAGCAGCTTGATTCCTTTCGATCAGGGATACACCTTC. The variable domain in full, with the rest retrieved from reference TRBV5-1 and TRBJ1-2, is KAGVTQTPRYLIKTRGQQVTLSCSPISGHRSVSWYQQTPGQGLQFLFEYFSETQRNKGNFPGRFSGRQFSNSRSEMNVSTLELGDSALYLCASSLIPFDQGYTFGSGTRLTVV.

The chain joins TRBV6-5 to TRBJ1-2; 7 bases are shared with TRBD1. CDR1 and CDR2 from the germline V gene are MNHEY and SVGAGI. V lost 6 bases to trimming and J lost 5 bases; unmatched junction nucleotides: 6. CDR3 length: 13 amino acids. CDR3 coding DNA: TGTGCCAGCAGGATCCCACAGGGGTATGGCTACACCTTC. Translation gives CASRIPQGYGYTF.

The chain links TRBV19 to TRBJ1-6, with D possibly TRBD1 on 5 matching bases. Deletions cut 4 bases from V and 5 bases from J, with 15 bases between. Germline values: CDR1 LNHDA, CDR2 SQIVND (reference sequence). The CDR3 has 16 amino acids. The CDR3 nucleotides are TGTGCCAGTAGTAATTTGGAGACAGACAATAATTCACCCCTCCACTTT. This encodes CASSNLETDNNSPLHF.